This passage covers 18 T cell receptor beta chains from one sample sequenced in a study of PD-1 blockade in classical Hodgkin lymphoma. Time point denoted: cycle 4 day 1 (C4D1), after five to seven weeks of nivolumab. Every patient was affected by relapse after autologous stem cell transplantation, while exposure to brentuximab vedotin was not uniform. By magnetic negative selection, CD4+ T cells were purified from thawed PBMCs. The data were produced by immunoSEQ multiplex PCR, yet TCRdb's version contains in-frame clones alone and is incomplete. The sample lists tens of thousands of clones, 80% to 90% occurring once. This sample comprised CD4+ T cells from blood, obtained before the fourth cycle of nivolumab. The receptors stem from a human donor with classical Hodgkin lymphoma.

This clone was seen a few times. The V and J genes are TRBV6-1 and TRBJ1-2; D gene uncertain. With 0 bases removed from V and 3 bases from J, the gap between germline ends came to 2 bases. The CDR3 sequence is 12 residues long. CDR1 is MNHNS and CDR2 is SASEGT in the germline V gene. The CDR3 DNA reads as TGTGCCAGCAGTGAAGCGCACTATGGCTACACCTTC. Residues: CASSEAHYGYTF.

The V and J genes are TRBV5-1 and TRBJ2-5; 9 bases match TRBD2. Germline assignment: CDR1 SGHRS and CDR2 YFSETQ. The junction had 5 bases not matched to a gene; V was cut back by 0 bases and J by 5 bases. This CDR3 has 15 residues. CDR3 sequence: CASSLVPSGAETQYF. As DNA, the CDR3 is TGCGCCAGCAGCTTGGTGCCTAGCGGGGCGGAGACCCAGTACTTC. The full variable domain, in which reference TRBV5-1 and TRBJ2-5 provide the parts outside the CDR3, is KAGVTQTPRYLIKTRGQQVTLSCSPISGHRSVSWYQQTPGQGLQFLFEYFSETQRNKGNFPGRFSGRQFSNSRSEMNVSTLELGDSALYLCASSLVPSGAETQYFGPGTRLLVL.

In its sample, this clone was seen a few times. The V and J genes are TRBV27 and TRBJ1-1; D is ambiguous. CDR3 length: 13 residues. Germline CDR1 and CDR2: MNHEY and SMNVEV (reference sequence). V was cut by 5 bases and J by 2 bases, with 9 bases left in between. CDR3 amino acids: CASSPKPNTEAFF. CDR3 coding DNA: TGTGCCAGCAGTCCCAAACCTAACACTGAAGCTTTCTTT.

The chain recombines TRBV5-1 with TRBJ2-2; D tentatively fits TRBD1 or TRBD2 (5 bases each). V lost 3 bases and J lost 4, with 13 bases in between. This CDR3 contains 15 residues. From germline, CDR1 is SGHRS and CDR2 YFSETQ. In nucleotides, the CDR3 is TGCGCCAGCAGCTCCCCGGGACCCAGCACCGGGGAGCTGTTTTTT. Residues: CASSSPGPSTGELFF.

The chain has TRBV9 and TRBJ2-7; D is undetermined. Germline assignment: CDR1 SGDLS and CDR2 YYNGEE. V lost 3 bases and J 8 bases, leaving 9 bases between the germline ends. This CDR3 contains 11 residues. The CDR3 is CASSAAIQQYF. The DNA of the CDR3 is TGTGCCAGCAGCGCCGCCATCCAGCAGTACTTC.

The chain has TRBV7-9 and TRBJ2-7, with a weak D call TRBD1 (5 bases). The V gene's germline CDR1 is SEHNR and CDR2 FQNEAQ (reference sequence). Trimming removed 4 bases from V and 3 bases from J, with 13 bases in between. The CDR3 length is 14 residues. The CDR3: CASSSSGFIYEQYF. In DNA, the CDR3 is TGTGCCAGCAGCTCGTCAGGGTTTATCTACGAGCAGTACTTC.

The chain recombines TRBV5-1 with TRBJ2-5; no definite D call. This CDR3 has 15 amino acids. The V end lost 0 bases, the J end lost 1 base, and 10 bases lay between the germline ends. CDR1 SGHRS and CDR2 YFSETQ come from the germline V gene. CDR3 DNA: TGCGCCAGCAGCTTGGGGGCGGTAGCCCAAGAGACCCAGTACTTC. This translates into CASSLGAVAQETQYF.

This chain links TRBV5-1 with TRBJ2-5; 9 bases are shared with TRBD1. Trimming removed 4 bases from V and 2 bases from J; junction bases left unmatched: 3. The CDR3 spans 14 residues. The V gene's germline CDR1 is SGHRS and CDR2 YFSETQ. As DNA, the CDR3 is TGCGCCAGCAGCCAGGGACAGGGACAAGAGACCCAGTACTTC. It encodes CASSQGQGQETQYF.

The chain carries TRBV5-1 and TRBJ2-3; no clear D gene. V lost 1 base and J lost 2, with 5 bases in between. CDR1 and CDR2 (germline): SGHRS, YFSETQ. This CDR3 is 13 amino acids long. For the CDR3, the DNA is TGCGCCAGCAGCTTGACCATCACAGATACGCAGTATTTT. This sequence encodes CASSLTITDTQYF.

The rearrangement links TRBV5-1 to TRBJ1-3, with D possibly matching TRBD1 (6 bases). Germline CDR1 is SGHRS and CDR2 is YFSETQ. Deletions cut 1 base from V and 4 bases from J, with 9 bases between. This CDR3 spans 14 amino acids. CDR3 bases: TGCGCCAGCAGCTTGCAGGGGCGAGGAAACACCATATATTTT. Residues: CASSLQGRGNTIYF. Full variable domain (missing parts from reference TRBV5-1 and TRBJ1-3): KAGVTQTPRYLIKTRGQQVTLSCSPISGHRSVSWYQQTPGQGLQFLFEYFSETQRNKGNFPGRFSGRQFSNSRSEMNVSTLELGDSALYLCASSLQGRGNTIYFGEGSWLTVV.

The chain has TRBV5-4 and TRBJ2-7; the match to TRBD2 covers 12 bases. Germline CDR1 is SGHNT and CDR2 is YYREEE (reference sequence). The CDR3 runs 16 residues. V lost 2 bases, J lost 3 bases, and 6 bases stayed unmatched. The DNA of the CDR3 is TGTGCCAGCAGCTTCCCGACTAGCGGGGGCCTCTACGAGCAGTACTTC. It is translated as CASSFPTSGGLYEQYF.

The rearrangement uses TRBV7-8 and TRBJ1-6, with unresolved D. This CDR3 has 12 amino acids. The V gene's germline CDR1 is SGHVS and CDR2 FQNEAQ. V dropped 5 bases and J dropped 7 bases, with 6 bases sitting between them. The CDR3 DNA is TGTGCCAGCAGCCTACAGAATTCACCCCTCCACTTT. Amino acid sequence: CASSLQNSPLHF.

The chain recombines TRBV5-1 with TRBJ2-7; the D is unclear. Per the germline V gene, CDR1 is SGHRS and CDR2 is YFSETQ. The CDR3 spans 14 residues. V was shortened by 4 bases and J by 2 bases, with 13 bases between the two germline ends. The CDR3 sequence: CASSVVTPPYEQYF. In DNA, the CDR3 is TGCGCCAGCAGCGTGGTGACACCGCCCTACGAGCAGTACTTC.

DNA for the CDR3: TGTGCCAGCAGCTTTGGGCTTGGGGAGGGGGCTGCGGACATTCAGTACTTC. Amino acids: CASSFGLGEGAADIQYF. The rearrangement uses TRBV5-6 and TRBJ2-4; D tentatively fits TRBD1 or TRBD2 (7 bases each). This CDR3 has 17 residues. The V gene's germline CDR1 is SGHDT and CDR2 YYEEEE. The V gene lost 2 bases and the J gene lost 8 bases, with 23 bases spanning the gap.

The J gene is TRBJ1-2, the V gene TRBV7-9; 9 bases are a match to TRBD1. Germline CDR1 reads SEHNR; CDR2 reads FQNEAQ (reference sequence). Trimming at V came to 2 bases and at J to 8 bases, leaving 6 bases not matched to a gene. The CDR3 has 14 amino acids. CDR3 sequence (DNA): TGTGCCAGCAGCTTATGGGACAGGGAGATCGGCTACACCTTC. It codes for CASSLWDREIGYTF.

This chain joins TRBV19 and TRBJ2-7; D gene ambiguous. CDR3 length: 15 residues. Trimming removed 1 base at V and 2 bases at J, with 12 bases between. CDR1 and CDR2 from the germline V gene are LNHDA and SQIVND (reference sequence). The CDR3 region is CASSIGSQNPYEQYF. The DNA for the CDR3 is TGTGCCAGTAGTATAGGATCACAGAACCCCTACGAGCAGTACTTC.

This chain joins TRBV13 and TRBJ1-2; D is undetermined. Trimming took off 4 bases at V and 7 bases at J, with 13 bases between the two ends. Germline CDR1 and CDR2: PRHDT and FYEKMQ (reference sequence). This CDR3 has 13 residues. The CDR3 loop is CASSSFAYTGYTF. The DNA of the CDR3 is TGTGCCAGCAGCTCCTTCGCCTACACTGGCTACACCTTC. The full variable domain, in which reference TRBV13 and TRBJ1-2 provide the parts outside the CDR3, is AAGVIQSPRHLIKEKRETATLKCYPIPRHDTVYWYQQGPGQDPQFLISFYEKMQSDKGSIPDRFSAQQFSDYHSELNMSSLELGDSALYFCASSSFAYTGYTFGSGTRLTVV.

The chain couples TRBV29-1 to TRBJ1-1; D remains unclear. In germline, CDR1 is SQVTM, CDR2 ANQGSEA. The CDR3 consists of 11 residues. V lost 2 bases, J lost 11 bases, and 12 bases lay in between. The CDR3, as DNA: TGCAGCGTTGAAAACGGTGTTTCGGCTTTCTTT. Protein sequence: CSVENGVSAFF.